The sequence of this T cell receptor beta chain was determined in a study of long-term antiretroviral therapy in people with HIV. The CDR3 spans 13 residues. Trimming cost V 4 bases and J 5 bases, with 11 bases left between them. The V gene's germline CDR1 is LGHNT and CDR2 FRNRAP. Study findings and constraints: Upon ART, diversity increased but remained lower than transplant donor controls. Those clones which expanded before ART made up the dominant part of the repertoire at all time points. From the mid-2000s to the late 2010s, blood was obtained, possibly while participants received older ART regimens.

Each sample contained 1-10 million cryopreserved PBMC, thawed before DNA extraction. Version v3.0 of the immunoSEQ assay was performed at survey level. The repertoire was sequenced with immunoSEQ multiplex PCR; TCRdb's copy has only in-frame clones and lacks some. The sample includes nearly 50,000 clones, around 80% of them seen just once. This clone was observed once. What it binds is not known. This chain joins TRBV12-5 and TRBJ1-1; perhaps TRBD1 as D (6 bases). The sequence came from a woman in her late teens or twenties with HIV. Sequences were derived from unsorted PBMCs, sampled 0.8 years after starting antiretroviral therapy. CDR3 coding DNA: TGTGCTAGTGGTTATACAGGGTTGACTGAAGCTTTCTTT. It specifies CASGYTGLTEAFF.